This T cell receptor (beta chain) was sequenced for a study of blood T cell repertoires in COVID-19. Study-level background: In each case, the material was cDNA or gDNA derived from T cells, B-cell-depleted T cells, or PBMCs.

Assay: immunoSEQ multiplex PCR; the TCRdb copy retains only in-frame clones and omits some. Among fewer than 110,000 clones, more than 80% were seen once, and the ten largest hold 4.5% to 6%. V lost 4 bases and J lost 7, with 14 bases in between. Germline assignment: CDR1 MNHEY and CDR2 SVGEGT. The CDR3 is 14 amino acids. The clonotype originates from a man between 35 and 55 years old with active or convalescent COVID-19. The sample taken for sequencing was peripheral blood. The rearrangement links TRBV6-2 or TRBV6-3 to TRBJ2-1; no firm D call. CDR3 protein: CASSSSTYGNEQFF. In nucleotides, the CDR3 is TGTGCCAGCAGTTCGAGCACTTACGGGAATGAGCAGTTCTTC.